Listed below are T cell receptor beta chains from one sample, sequenced in a study of CD8 T cells in Susac syndrome. Via MiXCR, TCRdb re-called the immunoSEQ multiplex PCR reads, giving one row per CDR3 protein. The repertoire includes roughly 120,000 distinct CDR3 sequences, approximately 94% of them detected once, and roughly 0.13% sits in the top ten. The sample consisted of CD4+ T cells from PBMCs. These receptors all come from a human donor with multiple sclerosis. Both conserved end residues are trimmed from each CDR3. Fields, in order: J gene, V gene, CDR3 protein.

TRBJ2-7,TRBV6-4,ASSVLPGTPYEQY
TRBJ2-7,TRBV2,ASGASYEQY
TRBJ2-5,TRBV12-3/TRBV12-4,ASTPSRGKETQY
TRBJ2-7,TRBV7-2,ASSLGQGARYEQY
TRBJ1-3,TRBV12-3/TRBV12-4,ASSAGHAIY
TRBJ2-7,TRBV9,ASSVVTGDEQY
TRBJ2-6,TRBV7-2,ASSLAPTSALGANVLT
TRBJ2-1,TRBV5-5,ASSQAGLPSYNEQF
TRBJ2-1,TRBV2,ASPKRGGGGGYNEQF
TRBJ2-4,TRBV1,TSSQGVHSGGPMGNIQY
TRBJ2-3,TRBV6-6,ASGSDVWRRDTQY
TRBJ1-2,TRBV30,AWGRDRPHNYT
TRBJ2-7,TRBV19,ASMSRGPPYEQY
TRBJ1-5,TRBV30,AWSVLGRNQPQH
TRBJ2-3,TRBV5-1,ASSSRQTDTQY